These 7 T cell receptor beta chains share one sample of origin, sequenced in a study of T cell repertoires in cytomegalovirus infection. Which antigens these TCRs recognize remains unknown. One entry per CDR3 protein, called by TCRdb with MiXCR from the reads. The sample has roughly 220,000 distinct CDR3 sequences, 30% to 45% seen once; the top ten hold approximately 59%. The specimen comprised CD8+ T cells from cultured PBMCs, sampled from culture after CMV antigen stimulation. The receptors were gathered from a human donor in good health (CMV status not recorded). Some clones in this sample may be carry-over from other donors' samples.

This clonotype was seen more than once but under ten times. The V gene is TRBV10-2, the J gene TRBJ2-3, with TRBD2 as a possible D gene (6 bases). Germline CDR1 WSHSY, CDR2 SAAADI. CDR3 size: 18 residues. V was trimmed by 6 bases and J by 1 base, leaving 23 bases between them. CDR3 sequence (DNA): TGCGCCAGCAGCCAACCGTTAGGCAGGCCGGGGGGCACAGATACGCAGTATTTT. This encodes CASSQPLGRPGGTDTQYF.

Concerning this clonotype itself: An end of the junction does not agree with germline; a read error may underlie this. This chain joins TRBV7-3 and TRBJ2-1, with 10 positions matching TRBD2. The CDR3 covers 15 residues. Germline V gene data show CDR1 as SGHTA and CDR2 as FQGTGA. The chain's CDR3 is CVSRKGTSVDNEQFF. DNA for the CDR3: TGTGTCAGCAGAAAGGGGACTAGCGTCGACAATGAGCAGTTCTTC.

This clonotype was counted a few times. V gene TRBV28 combines with J gene TRBJ1-3; D remains unclear. Germline CDR1 MDHEN, CDR2 SYDVKM. The CDR3 consists of 15 residues. V was pared by 2 bases and J by 0 bases, with 8 bases between. The CDR3 loop reads CASSLDLNSGNTIYF. As DNA, the CDR3 is TGTGCCAGCAGTTTAGACCTAAACTCTGGAAACACCATATATTTT.

This clonotype was detected once. The genes are TRBV15 and TRBJ2-3; 8 nucleotides line up with TRBD2. The V gene's germline CDR1 is LNHNV and CDR2 YYDKDF (reference sequence). Trimming cost V 1 base and J 5 bases; bases outside gene matches: 5. The CDR3 is made up of 15 amino acids. CDR3 DNA sequence: TGTGCCACCAGCAGAGGACGGGAGGGTTTAGATACGCAGTATTTT. As protein: CATSRGREGLDTQYF.

The chain uses TRBV7-9 and TRBJ2-7; no firm D call. CDR3 length: 15 amino acids. Germline V gene sequence: CDR1 SEHNR, CDR2 FQNEAQ (reference sequence). Trimming removed 3 bases at V and 0 bases at J, with 12 bases between. The CDR3 protein is CASSFFLDHSYEQYF. In DNA, the CDR3 is TGTGCCAGCAGCTTCTTCCTTGACCACTCCTACGAGCAGTACTTC.

In its sample, this clonotype was seen a few times. The chain joins TRBV27 to TRBJ1-5; no clear D gene. Germline CDR1 and CDR2: MNHEY and SMNVEV (reference sequence). The CDR3 consists of 12 residues. V gave up 6 bases and J gave up 6 bases, with 9 bases separating them. The CDR3 region has the DNA TGTGCCAGCAGCTTCGCGGGTCAGCCCCAGCATTTT. As protein: CASSFAGQPQHF.

The chain recombines TRBV6-5 with TRBJ1-5; D is unclear. The CDR3 consists of 14 residues. Trimming cost V 0 bases and J 4 bases, with 7 bases left between them. Per germline, CDR1 MNHEY and CDR2 SVGAGI. The CDR3 loop is CASSYSGGNQPQHF. The CDR3 region has the DNA TGTGCCAGCAGTTACTCAGGAGGGAATCAGCCCCAGCATTTT.